A selection of T cell receptor beta chains follows, all from one sample in a study of blood T cell repertoires in COVID-19. Assay: immunoSEQ multiplex PCR; the TCRdb copy retains only in-frame clones and omits some. The table includes tens of thousands of clones, 60% to 80% detected once. The sequencing sample was made of peripheral blood. These receptors came from an elderly man with acute or convalescent COVID-19. Each CDR3 is given with its conserved first and last residue. The D gene is left open where the match is weak. Some rows have no size entry. The others give once, few or many, or a class for an expanded clone.

>-|TRBV10-3|TRBJ1-1|-
CAIRRNEDTEAFF
TGTGCCATCCGAAGAAACGAGGACACTGAAGCTTTCTTT
>-|TRBV18|TRBJ1-1|few
CASSPVTEAEAFF
TGTGCCAGCTCACCAGTGACTGAGGCTGAAGCTTTCTTT
>-|TRBV7-9|TRBJ2-4|-
CASSFYRYSHRQGRDIQYF
TGTGCCAGCAGCTTCTATCGGTATTCACACCGACAGGGGAGGGACATTCAGTACTTC
>-|TRBV18|TRBJ1-2|-
CASSPGGRYYGYTF
TGTGCCAGCTCACCAGGGGGCAGGTACTATGGCTACACCTTC
>-|TRBV18|TRBJ1-1|-
CASSPSTGNTEAFF
TGTGCCAGCTCACCTTCTACAGGGAACACTGAAGCTTTCTTT
>-|TRBV6-5|TRBJ1-5|-
CASSLGDVGQPQHF
TGTGCCAGCAGTTTAGGGGATGTAGGTCAGCCCCAGCATTTT
>TRBD1|TRBV5-1|TRBJ1-2|-
CASRGDSYGYTF
TGCGCCAGCAGGGGGGACAGCTATGGCTACACCTTC
>TRBD2|TRBV5-5|TRBJ2-7|-
CASSFRRMTSEKDEQYF
TGTGCCAGCAGCTTCCGGAGAATGACTAGCGAAAAAGACGAGCAGTACTTC
>TRBD2|TRBV7-6|TRBJ2-1|-
CASSLSGTSGSRGEQFF
TGTGCCAGCAGCCTATCCGGGACTAGCGGGAGCCGCGGTGAGCAGTTCTTC
>-|TRBV11-3|TRBJ1-3|-
CASSYRGSTIYF
TGTGCCAGCAGCTACCGGGGGAGCACCATATATTTT
>TRBD1|TRBV5-1|TRBJ2-5|-
CASSWDSRSTQYF
TGCGCCAGCAGCTGGGACAGCCGGTCGACCCAGTACTTC
>-|TRBV4-1|TRBJ1-1|-
CASSRRTGGGLNTEAFF
TGCGCCAGCAGCCGACGTACTGGTGGGGGCCTTAACACTGAAGCTTTCTTT
>-|TRBV2|TRBJ2-2|-
CASGRQNANTGELFF
TGTGCCAGCGGAAGACAGAACGCGAACACCGGGGAGCTGTTTTTT
>-|TRBV24-1|TRBJ2-1|-
CATSDSVGADYNEQFF
TGTGCCACCAGTGATTCCGTGGGGGCCGACTACAATGAGCAGTTCTTC
>-|TRBV7-9|TRBJ2-1|few
CASSLGGFPYNEQFF
TGTGCCAGCAGCTTAGGAGGGTTCCCCTACAATGAGCAGTTCTTC
>-|TRBV2|TRBJ1-6|-
CASSLQGSNSPLHF
TGTGCCAGCAGTTTACAGGGAAGTAATTCACCCCTCCACTTT
>-|TRBV30|TRBJ1-3|-
CAWSEDSGNTIYF
TGTGCCTGGAGTGAGGACTCGGGAAACACCATATATTTT
>-|TRBV4-1|TRBJ1-4|-
CASSRYTGLYEKLFF
TGCGCCAGCAGCCGTTACACAGGGTTGTATGAAAAACTGTTTTTT